This T cell receptor beta chain stems from a study of blood T cell repertoires in COVID-19. In germline, CDR1 is SQVTM, CDR2 ANQGSEA. CDR3 length equals 11 residues. With 5 bases removed from V and 7 bases from J, the gap between germline ends came to 9 bases. Measured with immunoSEQ multiplex PCR; TCRdb has only the in-frame clones, and not every one. The profile shows about 300,000 clones, around 80% of them singletons. The material sequenced was peripheral blood. The origin of this receptor is a woman between 50 and 59 years old with acute or convalescent COVID-19. The chain uses TRBV29-1 and TRBJ2-1, with D maybe TRBD1 (5 bases). The CDR3 nucleotides read TGCAGCGTTTATAGGGGTAATGAGCAGTTCTTC. Residues: CSVYRGNEQFF.